This entry lists 17 T cell receptor beta chains sequenced from one sample in a study of response to subunit inactivated influenza vaccine. Each CDR3 protein gets one entry after TCRdb re-called the RT-PCR reads with MiXCR. The data contain fewer than 700,000 distinct CDR3 sequences, roughly 13% of them seen just once; the ten biggest clones take up around 14%. The starting material was PBMCs from blood, obtained around seven weeks after vaccination. These receptors were obtained from a man aged 50-60 years who received an inactivated influenza vaccine.

Many counts were recorded for this clonotype. CDR3: CASNVQGMNTEAFF. The CDR3 DNA sequence: TGTGCCAGCAATGTGCAGGGGATGAACACTGAAGCTTTCTTT. The chain uses TRBV12-3 or TRBV12-4 and TRBJ1-1; possibly TRBD1 for D (6 bases). The CDR3 contains 14 residues. The ends were cut back, 7 bases at V and 0 bases at J, with 12 bases in the middle.

This chain uses TRBV6-1 with TRBJ2-5; TRBD1 matches 8 bases. Germline V gene data show CDR1 as MNHNS and CDR2 as SASEGT. The V gene end was trimmed by 6 bases and the J gene end by 0 bases; junction bases not matched to a gene: 12. This CDR3 contains 17 residues. CDR3 loop: CASSQTWTGSYQETQYF. CDR3 DNA sequence: TGTGCCAGCAGCCAAACCTGGACAGGGAGCTACCAAGAGACCCAGTACTTC.

V gene TRBV2 combines with J gene TRBJ2-7, with 7 nucleotides matching TRBD1. V gave up 9 bases and J gave up 0 bases; unmatched junction bases: 14. The CDR3 is 16 residues long. Germline V gene data show CDR1 as SNHLY and CDR2 as FYNNEI. The CDR3 is CASITDSGTVSYEQYF. The DNA of the CDR3 is TGTGCCAGTATAACGGACTCCGGGACAGTCTCCTACGAGCAGTACTTC.

The chain recombines TRBV2 with TRBJ1-1; 8 bases are shared with TRBD1. With V trimmed by 4 bases and J by 4 bases, 8 bases remained unmatched. CDR1 is SNHLY, CDR2 FYNNEI, per germline. The CDR3 is made up of 15 amino acids. The CDR3 nucleotides read TGTGCCAGCAGTGGAAGGACAGGGTCGGCCACTGAAGCTTTCTTT. Translation: CASSGRTGSATEAFF. The entire variable domain, with the rest obtained from reference TRBV2 and TRBJ1-1, is as follows: EPEVTQTPSHQVTQMGQEVILRCVPISNHLYFYWYRQILGQKVEFLVSFYNNEISEKSEIFDDQFSVERPDGSNFTLKIRSTKLEDSAMYFCASSGRTGSATEAFFGQGTRLTVV.

This clonotype was observed a handful of times. The chain has TRBV12-3 or TRBV12-4 and TRBJ2-7; TRBD2 aligns across 11 bases. The CDR3 spans 15 residues. The ends lost 1 base at V and 9 bases at J; junction bases unmatched: 8. The CDR3 is CASSLGLAGSGGQYF. The CDR3 nucleotides are TGTGCCAGCAGTTTAGGACTAGCGGGATCAGGAGGGCAGTACTTC.

This clonotype was observed a few times. The rearrangement uses TRBV15 and TRBJ2-5; D is perhaps TRBD1 (6 bases). This CDR3 spans 15 amino acids. V lost 2 bases to trimming and J lost 3 bases, with 13 bases between them. The germline V gene encodes CDR1 LNHNV and CDR2 YYDKDF (reference sequence). Here the CDR3 reads CATSRFQGMEETQYF. The CDR3 DNA sequence: TGTGCCACCAGCAGATTCCAGGGGATGGAAGAGACCCAGTACTTC.

This chain joins TRBV28 and TRBJ2-7, with D possibly TRBD2 on 5 matching bases. Deletions cut 6 bases from V and 3 bases from J, with 12 bases between. Germline V CDR1 and CDR2: MDHEN, SYDVKM. The CDR3 is 13 residues long. CDR3 sequence: CASSTRTDYEQYF. In DNA, the CDR3 is TGTGCCAGCAGCACACGGACTGACTACGAGCAGTACTTC.

The CDR3 bases are TGTGCCAGCAGCCTTAGGGACGTCCGGCAGCCCCAGCATTTT. Translating it yields CASSLRDVRQPQHF. The chain employs TRBV7-2 and TRBJ1-5, with D possibly matching TRBD1 (5 bases). Trimming took off 5 bases at V and 7 bases at J, with 15 bases between the two ends. CDR1 SGHTA and CDR2 FQGNSA come from the germline V gene. The CDR3 length is 14 residues.

This chain connects TRBV4-1 to TRBJ1-4; D unresolved. Trimming removed 3 bases at V and 7 bases at J, with 12 bases between. Germline V gene lookup returns CDR1 MGHRA and CDR2 YSYEKL. This CDR3 region has 14 residues. This chain's CDR3 is CASSQSGLGEKLFF. The CDR3 DNA reads as TGCGCCAGCAGCCAGTCAGGTCTGGGTGAAAAACTGTTTTTT.

This clonotype came up many times. This chain uses TRBV29-1 with TRBJ2-1; D not certain. CDR1 is SQVTM and CDR2 is ANQGSEA in the germline V gene. V shed 3 bases and J shed 12 bases, with 12 bases lying between them. This CDR3 region has 11 residues. The CDR3 sequence: CSVDNLAGQFF. CDR3 nucleotide sequence: TGCAGCGTTGATAACTTGGCAGGGCAGTTCTTC.

Note on this clonotype: A much larger clone differs from this one at a single base, so this may be a read error. This chain connects TRBV12-3 or TRBV12-4 to TRBJ2-1; TRBD2 matches 10 bases. CDR3 length equals 13 residues. The CDR3 here is CDSGRGGHNEQFF. The CDR3 coding sequence is TGTGACAGCGGGAGGGGGGGCCACAATGAGCAGTTCTTC.

This clonotype was seen only a few times. The chain employs TRBV12-3 or TRBV12-4 and TRBJ2-1, with TRBD2 identical over 9 bases. With 5 bases clipped from V and 7 bases from J, the junction kept 6 bases outside the gene matches. This CDR3 contains 14 residues. The CDR3 sequence: CASSTLAGLNEQFF. The CDR3 coding sequence is TGTGCCAGCAGTACACTAGCGGGTTTGAATGAGCAGTTCTTC.

This clonotype showed up many times. This chain connects TRBV6-2 or TRBV6-3 to TRBJ1-1; a possible D gene is TRBD1 (5 bases). Trimming pared 8 bases from V and 6 bases from J, leaving 19 bases between. Germline assignment: CDR1 MNHEY and CDR2 SVGEGT. CDR3 length equals 14 residues. This chain's CDR3 is CASYAWGVTAEAFF. DNA of the CDR3: TGTGCCAGCTATGCCTGGGGGGTAACGGCTGAAGCTTTCTTT.

CDR3 loop: CASSLTGSWDQYF. CDR3 nucleotides: TGCGCCAGCAGCTTAACAGGTTCCTGGGATCAGTACTTC. This chain uses TRBV5-1 with TRBJ2-7; D perhaps matches TRBD1 (5 bases). This CDR3 region has 13 residues. Germline assignment: CDR1 SGHRS and CDR2 YFSETQ. The V end lost 2 bases, the J end lost 10 bases, and 16 bases lay between the germline ends. Filled out from reference TRBV5-1 and TRBJ2-7, the complete variable domain reads KAGVTQTPRYLIKTRGQQVTLSCSPISGHRSVSWYQQTPGQGLQFLFEYFSETQRNKGNFPGRFSGRQFSNSRSEMNVSTLELGDSALYLCASSLTGSWDQYFGPGTRLTVT.

The chain links TRBV20-1 to TRBJ2-2, with 9 bases aligning to TRBD1. V was pared by 3 bases and J by 5 bases, with 4 bases of the junction left unmatched. Germline V lookup: CDR1 DFQATT, CDR2 SNEGSKA (reference sequence). The CDR3 has 14 residues. Here the CDR3 reads CSASRDRVTGELFF. The DNA for the CDR3 is TGCAGTGCTAGTAGGGACAGGGTAACCGGGGAGCTGTTTTTT.

V gene TRBV3-1 combines with J gene TRBJ2-1; no definite D call. The length of the CDR3 is 12 residues. The V gene lost 2 bases and the J gene lost 8 bases, with 7 bases spanning the gap. Germline CDR1 is LGHDT and CDR2 is YNNKEL (reference sequence). CDR3 nucleotide sequence: TGTGCCAGCAGCCAATATTGGCATGAGCAGTTCTTC. It codes for CASSQYWHEQFF.

This clonotype has a count of ten or more. The J gene is TRBJ2-1, the V gene TRBV4-3, with 9 bases fitting TRBD2. Unmatched junction bases numbered 11, after V lost 0 bases and J lost 2 bases. The germline gives CDR1 LGHNA, CDR2 YSLEER. This CDR3 has 19 amino acids. The CDR3 coding sequence is TGCGCCAGCAGCCAAGAAGGGGTGTCGCGGGGGGGCGCCTACAATGAGCAGTTCTTC. Its protein is CASSQEGVSRGGAYNEQFF.